This T cell receptor (beta chain) was recovered during a study of T cells in Graves' hyperthyroidism and ophthalmopathy. V shed 6 bases, J shed 6 bases, and the junction held 5 bases outside the gene matches. This CDR3 region has 14 residues. The TCR beta CDR3 regions underwent amplification using RNA transcripts as the source. The primer set for the first-round RT-PCR of the TCR CDR3 was HTBI. Each CDR3 protein is one row after TCRdb ran MiXCR on the multiplex PCR reads. The sample holds a few hundred thousand distinct CDR3 sequences; more than 20% are singletons and the top ten take roughly 70%. The sample comprised blood. This clonotype originated in a man aged 45-65 years with Graves' hyperthyroidism. The rearrangement links TRBV12-3 or TRBV12-4 to TRBJ2-2; 9 nucleotides align to TRBD1. CDR3 protein: CASRPDRGAGELFF. In DNA, the CDR3 is TGTGCCAGCAGACCCGACAGGGGGGCCGGGGAGCTGTTTTTT.